What follows are 18 T cell receptor beta chains derived from one specimen sequenced in a study of cytomegalovirus exposure and HLA in healthy donors. Generated by immunoSEQ multiplex PCR, the TCRdb table keeps only in-frame clones and is missing some. The sample holds 160,000 or so clones, 88% seen once. The specimen sequenced was PBMCs. The receptors come from a man between 18 and 29 years old in good health and CMV-seronegative.

This clone was counted once. The chain employs TRBV28 and TRBJ1-2; a weak D match, TRBD1 (6 bases). V was trimmed by 2 bases and J by 0 bases, leaving 19 bases between them. Per germline, CDR1 MDHEN and CDR2 SYDVKM. The CDR3 contains 18 residues. CDR3 residues: CASSLPIGGRKANYGYTF. CDR3 in DNA: TGTGCCAGCAGTTTACCCATAGGGGGACGGAAAGCTAACTATGGCTACACCTTC.

In this sample, this clone turned up a few times. This same CDR3 is encoded by further DNA sequences in the sample. The CDR3 bases are TGTGCCAGCAGTTACTCTGCGTACGAGCAGTACTTC. It specifies CASSYSAYEQYF. V gene TRBV6-5 combines with J gene TRBJ2-7; the D is unclear. Germline CDR1 is MNHEY and CDR2 is SVGAGI. Trimming left V 0 bases short and J 4 bases short, with 4 bases between. CDR3 size: 12 residues.

The rearrangement joins TRBV29-1 to TRBJ2-3; TRBD2 agrees at 14 bases. The CDR3 contains 19 residues. With V trimmed by 0 bases and J by 4 bases, 12 bases remained unmatched. Per germline, CDR1 SQVTM and CDR2 ANQGSEA. CDR3 DNA sequence: TGCAGCGTTGAAGATCGGGTTCGACTAGCGGGGGGGGGTCCAGATACGCAGTATTTT. This codes for CSVEDRVRLAGGGPDTQYF.

The rearrangement uses TRBV5-1 and TRBJ1-4; possible D gene TRBD1, 5 bases. V lost 0 bases to trimming and J lost 4 bases, with 10 bases between them. There are 15 residues in the CDR3. The germline V gene encodes CDR1 SGHRS and CDR2 YFSETQ. CDR3 in DNA: TGCGCCAGCAGCTTGGGCGGGGCCGTTAATGAAAAACTGTTTTTT. Translated: CASSLGGAVNEKLFF.

This clone has a handful of counts. The chain has TRBV7-9 and TRBJ1-5; D unresolved. Trimming took off 1 base at V and 2 bases at J, with 6 bases between the two ends. The CDR3 extends over 14 amino acids. Germline V CDR1 and CDR2: SEHNR, FQNEAQ (reference sequence). CDR3 amino acids: CASSLEAGNQPQHF. DNA of the CDR3: TGTGCCAGCAGCTTAGAGGCGGGCAATCAGCCCCAGCATTTT.

DNA for the CDR3: TGCAGCGTTGAGGGGGGACAGAGGGACACTGAAGCTTTCTTT. This encodes CSVEGGQRDTEAFF. This chain joins TRBV29-1 and TRBJ1-1, with 7 nucleotides matching TRBD1. CDR1 and CDR2 from the germline V gene are SQVTM and ANQGSEA. The CDR3 totals 14 residues. Trimming took 3 bases from V and 3 from J; bases not matched to a gene: 7.

This clone was found once. CDR3: CAPGQGEEKLFF. The CDR3 coding sequence is TGCGCCCCGGGGCAGGGGGAAGAAAAACTGTTTTTT. This chain connects TRBV4-3 to TRBJ1-4; 7 nucleotides line up with TRBD1. CDR1 and CDR2 (germline): LGHNA, YSLEER. This CDR3 comprises 12 residues. The trim removed 11 bases at V and 8 bases at J, leaving 8 bases unmatched.

The chain has TRBV7-9 and TRBJ1-4, with D maybe TRBD1 (5 bases). V was shortened by 5 bases and J by 8 bases, with 15 bases between the two germline ends. The CDR3 has 14 residues. The V gene's germline CDR1 is SEHNR and CDR2 FQNEAQ (reference sequence). This CDR3 reads CASSGRQGGEKLFF. In DNA, the CDR3 is TGTGCCAGCAGCGGCCGTCAGGGAGGAGAAAAACTGTTTTTT.

This clone was seen only a few times. This chain joins TRBV4-1 and TRBJ1-6; D possibly corresponds to TRBD1 (5 bases). The V gene's germline CDR1 is MGHRA and CDR2 YSYEKL. This CDR3 contains 17 residues. Trimming took 4 bases from V and 4 from J, leaving 17 bases between them. The CDR3 DNA reads TGCGCCAGCAGCCGAGGATTTCCGGGGGATTATAATTCACCCCTCCACTTT. This gives the protein CASSRGFPGDYNSPLHF.

This chain joins TRBV6-5 and TRBJ2-5; 10 nucleotides line up with TRBD2. Germline assignment: CDR1 MNHEY and CDR2 SVGAGI. The CDR3 contains 16 residues. Unmatched junction bases numbered 8, after V lost 4 bases and J lost 3 bases. The CDR3 sequence: CASSWASGRAEETQYF. DNA for the CDR3: TGTGCCAGCAGTTGGGCGAGCGGGAGGGCCGAAGAGACCCAGTACTTC.

The rearrangement uses TRBV7-6 and TRBJ2-1; 7 bases line up with TRBD1. Germline V CDR1 and CDR2: SGHVS, FNYEAQ. Losses at the gene ends were 5 bases for V and 1 base for J; bases not matched to a gene: 8. The CDR3 runs 16 residues. DNA for the CDR3: TGTGCCAGCAGCCTACGACAGGGAGTGTCCTACAATGAGCAGTTCTTC. Translation gives CASSLRQGVSYNEQFF.

The chain recombines TRBV18 with TRBJ2-5; no clear D. The CDR3 is 13 residues long. CDR1 is KGHSH and CDR2 is LQKENI in the germline V gene. The V gene lost 1 base and the J gene lost 2 bases, with 5 bases spanning the gap. This CDR3 is CASSPLVQETQYF. CDR3 bases: TGTGCCAGCTCACCACTAGTGCAAGAGACCCAGTACTTC.

This clone was detected only once. The chain employs TRBV13 and TRBJ2-7, with 7 bases aligning to TRBD1. The CDR3 is 16 amino acids. CDR1 PRHDT and CDR2 FYEKMQ come from the germline V gene (reference sequence). J lost 3 bases, V lost 0 bases, and 8 bases had no gene match. CDR3 amino acids: CASSLGSGGTGYEQYF. The CDR3 bases are TGTGCCAGCAGCTTAGGCTCAGGGGGAACGGGCTACGAGCAGTACTTC. Together with reference TRBV13 and TRBJ2-7, the CDR3 gives the full variable domain: AAGVIQSPRHLIKEKRETATLKCYPIPRHDTVYWYQQGPGQDPQFLISFYEKMQSDKGSIPDRFSAQQFSDYHSELNMSSLELGDSALYFCASSLGSGGTGYEQYFGPGTRLTVT.

The J gene is TRBJ2-3, the V gene TRBV15; D is unclear. Germline V gene sequence: CDR1 LNHNV, CDR2 YYDKDF (reference sequence). The length of the CDR3 is 16 residues. V shed 2 bases and J shed 0 bases, with 12 bases lying between them. The CDR3 DNA reads TGTGCCACCAGCAGAAGTACTGCTCCTAGCACAGATACGCAGTATTTT. Translation: CATSRSTAPSTDTQYF. Using reference TRBV15 and TRBJ2-3 for the parts outside the CDR3, the full variable domain is DAMVIQNPRYQVTQFGKPVTLSCSQTLNHNVMYWYQQKSSQAPKLLFHYYDKDFNNEADTPDNFQSRRPNTSFCFLDIRSPGLGDTAMYLCATSRSTAPSTDTQYFGPGTRLTVL.

The V gene is TRBV5-1, the J gene TRBJ2-3; 8 bases fit TRBD2. The CDR3 runs to 14 residues. Germline trimming cut 5 bases from V and 5 bases from J; bases unmatched to any gene: 7. CDR1 is SGHRS, CDR2 YFSETQ, per germline. This CDR3 is CASRIAGLEDTQYF. Here the CDR3 DNA reads TGCGCCAGCAGGATAGCGGGGCTGGAAGATACGCAGTATTTT.

This chain uses TRBV6-5 with TRBJ1-5; D is possibly TRBD1 (6 bases). Trimming removed 4 bases at V and 0 bases at J, with 10 bases between. The CDR3 totals 15 residues. From germline, CDR1 is MNHEY and CDR2 SVGAGI. The CDR3 is CASSLTGGSNQPQHF. CDR3 DNA: TGTGCCAGCAGTTTGACAGGAGGTAGCAATCAGCCCCAGCATTTT.

This clone was recorded once. This sequence joins TRBV4-1 and TRBJ2-7; TRBD2 matches at 8 bases. CDR3 length: 18 residues. The trim removed 0 bases at V and 2 bases at J, leaving 12 bases unmatched. The germline CDR1 and CDR2 sequences are MGHRA and YSYEKL. CDR3 protein: CASSQEREERGPPYEQYV. CDR3 coding DNA: TGCGCCAGCAGCCAAGAACGGGAGGAGCGGGGGCCCCCCTACGAGCAGTACGTC.

The chain is built from TRBV5-6 and TRBJ2-3; D call uncertain. CDR3 length equals 11 residues. CDR1 is SGHDT, CDR2 YYEEEE, per germline. With 3 bases removed from V and 9 bases from J, the gap between germline ends came to 8 bases. The CDR3 protein is CASSYNYTQYF. For the CDR3, the DNA is TGTGCCAGCAGCTATAACTACACGCAGTATTTT.